Following are 28 T cell receptor beta chains from one sample sequenced in a study of CD8 T cells in Susac syndrome. It was with random hexamers that about 0.45 to 1 ug RNA was reverse transcribed. MiXCR was run by TCRdb on the immunoSEQ multiplex PCR reads, yielding one entry per CDR3 protein. Of some 120,000 distinct CDR3 sequences listed, around nine tenths were seen once; the top ten hold around 0.24%. The specimen sequenced was CD8+ T cells from PBMCs. These receptors all stem from a human donor with multiple sclerosis.

This clonotype was found once. The chain joins TRBV3-1 to TRBJ1-4; TRBD1 is a possible D gene (5 bases). Germline V gene sequence: CDR1 LGHDT, CDR2 YNNKEL (reference sequence). The V and J ends lost 3 bases and 0 bases respectively, with 5 bases between them. This CDR3 is 14 amino acids long. The CDR3 here is CASSQGATNEKLFF. DNA of the CDR3: TGTGCCAGCAGCCAGGGGGCAACTAATGAAAAACTGTTTTTT.

The rearrangement joins TRBV3-1 to TRBJ2-1, with 9 bases matching TRBD1. The CDR3 is 15 residues long. Trimming took 4 bases from V and 6 from J; bases not matched to a gene: 7. Germline V lookup: CDR1 LGHDT, CDR2 YNNKEL (reference sequence). DNA for the CDR3: TGTGCCAGCAGCCGAAGACAGGGGGTAACCAATGAGCAGTTCTTC. Translated, it gives CASSRRQGVTNEQFF.

CDR3 protein: CSARAEAEAFF. The CDR3 nucleotides are TGCAGTGCTAGAGCCGAGGCTGAAGCTTTCTTT. This chain connects TRBV20-1 to TRBJ1-1; D is undetermined. V gave up 1 base and J gave up 6 bases, with 6 bases separating them. The CDR3 has 11 amino acids. Germline V gene sequence: CDR1 DFQATT, CDR2 SNEGSKA (reference sequence).

The V call is TRBV29-1, the J call TRBJ2-6; D is unclear. There are 14 residues in the CDR3. Per the germline V gene, CDR1 is SQVTM and CDR2 is ANQGSEA. The V end was cut by 6 bases, the J end by 0 bases, with 9 bases between. The CDR3 region is CSVPQNSGANVLTF. The CDR3 DNA is TGCAGCGTCCCCCAGAACTCTGGGGCCAACGTCCTGACTTTC.

The chain recombines TRBV11-2 with TRBJ2-1; TRBD1 might be the D (5 bases). CDR3 length equals 14 residues. Trimming cost V 5 bases and J 6 bases, with 14 bases left between them. Germline CDR1 SGHAT, CDR2 FQNNGV. The CDR3 here is CASSPAGFANEQFF. CDR3 bases: TGTGCCAGCAGCCCGGCAGGGTTTGCCAATGAGCAGTTCTTC.

The rearrangement uses TRBV6-5 and TRBJ2-5, with 7 bases lining up with TRBD2. V lost 0 bases to trimming and J lost 5 bases; unmatched junction nucleotides: 6. Per germline, CDR1 MNHEY and CDR2 SVGAGI. This CDR3 is built from 15 residues. The CDR3 spells CASSYSGGSWETQYF. The DNA of the CDR3 is TGTGCCAGCAGTTACTCGGGCGGGAGTTGGGAGACCCAGTACTTC.

This chain uses TRBV6-5 with TRBJ2-7; a possible D gene is TRBD2 (5 bases). Germline CDR1 reads MNHEY; CDR2 reads SVGAGI. CDR3 size: 13 residues. V was trimmed by 0 bases and J by 5 bases, leaving 8 bases between them. In DNA, the CDR3 is TGTGCCAGCAGTTACTCAGAGGGCAACGAGCAGTACTTC. Translating it yields CASSYSEGNEQYF.

This chain uses TRBV29-1 with TRBJ2-3; no reliable D call. The CDR3 runs 13 residues. The germline V gene has CDR1 SQVTM and CDR2 ANQGSEA. The ends were cut back, 8 bases at V and 4 bases at J, with 16 bases in the middle. DNA for the CDR3: TGCAGCAACCGGCCTCCTGGGGCAGATACGCAGTATTTT. Its translation: CSNRPPGADTQYF.

The V call is TRBV9, the J call TRBJ2-1; the D call may be TRBD1 or TRBD2 (5 bases each). V was pared by 3 bases and J by 7 bases, with 11 bases between. Germline lookup yields CDR1 SGDLS and CDR2 YYNGEE. The CDR3 contains 13 residues. The CDR3 region has the DNA TGTGCCAGCAGCGCGAGCTGGGGGAATGAGCAGTTCTTC. Amino acids: CASSASWGNEQFF.

The J gene is TRBJ2-7, the V gene TRBV6-1, with 7 bases lining up with TRBD1. V was clipped by 7 bases and J by 0 bases; unmatched bases: 6. From germline, CDR1 is MNHNS and CDR2 SASEGT. The CDR3 has 14 residues. DNA of the CDR3: TGTGCCAGCACCTGGACAGGCCCCTCCTACGAGCAGTACTTC. Translated, it gives CASTWTGPSYEQYF.

The rearrangement links TRBV29-1 to TRBJ1-1; D is possibly TRBD1 (5 bases). The CDR3 runs 10 residues. V lost 6 bases, J lost 6 bases, and 8 bases lay in between. Germline CDR1 and CDR2: SQVTM and ANQGSEA. CDR3 loop: CSVGVPEAFF. The CDR3 DNA follows: TGCAGCGTGGGGGTCCCTGAAGCTTTCTTT.

The chain links TRBV30 to TRBJ2-7; 7 nucleotides line up with TRBD2. Trimming removed 7 bases from V and 5 bases from J; junction bases left unmatched: 17. CDR1 and CDR2 from the germline V gene are GTSNPN and SVGIG (reference sequence). This CDR3 spans 15 amino acids. CDR3 nucleotides: TGTGCCTCCTCTGCCGGGACTAATTATCCCGACGAGCAGTACTTC. It yields the protein CASSAGTNYPDEQYF.

The CDR3 DNA follows: TGCAGCGTTGTGGTAGTCGATGAAAAACTGTTTTTT. It translates to CSVVVVDEKLFF. The chain uses TRBV29-1 and TRBJ1-4; D unresolved. Germline assignment: CDR1 SQVTM and CDR2 ANQGSEA. This CDR3 is built from 12 residues. V was cut by 4 bases and J by 6 bases, with 9 bases left in between.

The V and J genes are TRBV30 and TRBJ1-5, with a weak D call TRBD1 (5 bases). The CDR3 has 14 residues. Germline-derived CDR1 and CDR2 are GTSNPN and SVGIG (reference sequence). V lost 3 bases, J lost 5 bases, and 14 bases lay in between. The CDR3 nucleotides are TGTGCCTGGAGCGAAGGGACTGGTGATCAGCCCCAGCATTTT. Its translation is CAWSEGTGDQPQHF.

The gene calls are TRBV27 and TRBJ2-7; the D gene is possibly TRBD1 (6 bases). The germline V gene has CDR1 MNHEY and CDR2 SMNVEV (reference sequence). CDR3 length equals 13 residues. V shed 6 bases and J shed 4 bases, with 13 bases lying between them. The CDR3 loop reads CASRRGNGYEQYF. CDR3 nucleotides: TGTGCCAGCAGAAGGGGGAACGGATACGAGCAGTACTTC.

The chain couples TRBV2 to TRBJ1-5, with D perhaps TRBD1 (5 bases). The CDR3 runs 14 residues. Trimming cost V 3 bases and J 5 bases, with 11 bases left between them. Germline values: CDR1 SNHLY, CDR2 FYNNEI. In nucleotides, the CDR3 is TGTGCCAGCAGTGAGTTACAGGCTGATCAGCCCCAGCATTTT. Translated, it gives CASSELQADQPQHF.

The chain couples TRBV20-1 to TRBJ2-2, with unresolved D. This CDR3 is 12 amino acids long. Germline V gene data show CDR1 as DFQATT and CDR2 as SNEGSKA (reference sequence). Trimming left V 0 bases short and J 1 base short, with 0 bases between. CDR3 region: CSARENTGELFF. Here the CDR3 DNA reads TGCAGTGCTAGAGAGAACACCGGGGAGCTGTTTTTT.

The chain couples TRBV24-1 to TRBJ2-3; no clear D gene. Germline lookup yields CDR1 KGHDR and CDR2 SFDVKD. The V and J ends lost 0 bases and 5 bases respectively, with 2 bases between them. This CDR3 is built from 12 residues. In DNA form, the CDR3 reads TGTGCCACCAGTGATTTGGAAGATACGCAGTATTTT. Translating gives CATSDLEDTQYF.

The chain uses TRBV7-9 and TRBJ1-3; the D gene is possibly TRBD1 (6 bases). The CDR3 consists of 12 residues. Trimming removed 8 bases at V and 7 bases at J, with 12 bases between. Germline assignment: CDR1 SEHNR and CDR2 FQNEAQ (reference sequence). CDR3 in amino acids: CASSNRENTIYF. As DNA, the CDR3 is TGTGCCAGCTCAAACAGGGAGAACACCATATATTTT.

In DNA, the CDR3 is TGCAGCGTTGATTCTCAGCGGGAGGTTTTAGATACGCAGTATTTT. Its protein is CSVDSQREVLDTQYF. The genes are TRBV29-1 and TRBJ2-3; 9 nucleotides match TRBD2. The CDR3 extends over 15 amino acids. Losses at the gene ends were 3 bases for V and 5 bases for J; bases not matched to a gene: 9. In germline, CDR1 is SQVTM, CDR2 ANQGSEA.

V is TRBV15 and J is TRBJ1-5; tentative D call: TRBD1 (6 bases). The germline V and J ends were trimmed by 6 bases and 5 bases, with 11 bases remaining between them. The germline V gene encodes CDR1 LNHNV and CDR2 YYDKDF (reference sequence). The CDR3 has 13 amino acids. CDR3 loop: CATRPTGDQPQHF. DNA of the CDR3: TGTGCCACCAGGCCGACAGGTGATCAGCCCCAGCATTTT.

The chain combines TRBV5-6 with TRBJ2-5; possibly TRBD1 or TRBD2 for D (5 bases each). The germline V and J ends were trimmed by 4 bases and 4 bases, with 20 bases remaining between them. Germline V gene data show CDR1 as SGHDT and CDR2 as YYEEEE. The CDR3 is made up of 16 amino acids. CDR3 amino acids: CASSPFGAGDPETQYF. CDR3 DNA: TGTGCCAGCAGCCCGTTCGGGGCCGGGGATCCAGAGACCCAGTACTTC.

The gene calls are TRBV15 and TRBJ2-1; the match to TRBD2 covers 8 bases. V was clipped by 5 bases and J by 6 bases; unmatched bases: 9. The CDR3 has 15 amino acids. Per the germline V gene, CDR1 is LNHNV and CDR2 is YYDKDF (reference sequence). CDR3 residues: CATSLPGGPRNEQFF. CDR3 sequence (DNA): TGTGCCACCAGCCTACCGGGGGGGCCCCGCAATGAGCAGTTCTTC.

V is TRBV5-6 and J is TRBJ2-1; 8 nucleotides align to TRBD2. The germline CDR1 and CDR2 sequences are SGHDT and YYEEEE. Trimming took 4 bases from V and 9 from J; bases not matched to a gene: 3. The CDR3 has 12 residues. The CDR3, as DNA: TGTGCCAGCAGCCCAACTAGCGGTGAGCAGTTCTTC. Its translation: CASSPTSGEQFF. The whole variable domain, remainder taken from reference TRBV5-6 and TRBJ2-1, is DAGVTQSPTHLIKTRGQQVTLRCSPKSGHDTVSWYQQALGQGPQFIFQYYEEEERQRGNFPDRFSGHQFPNYSSELNVNALLLGDSALYLCASSPTSGEQFFGPGTRLTVL.

This chain links TRBV5-6 with TRBJ2-1; tentatively, D is TRBD1 (5 bases). Per the germline V gene, CDR1 is SGHDT and CDR2 is YYEEEE. The V end was cut by 2 bases, the J end by 7 bases, with 10 bases between. CDR3 size: 13 residues. This CDR3 is CASSLGASNEQFF. As DNA, the CDR3 is TGTGCCAGCAGCTTAGGGGCGTCAAATGAGCAGTTCTTC.

The chain employs TRBV5-4 and TRBJ2-2; 9 bases fit TRBD2. The V segment lost 4 bases and the J segment 0 bases; nucleotides outside the gene matches: 4. Germline V gene sequence: CDR1 SGHNT, CDR2 YYREEE (reference sequence). The CDR3 is 16 amino acids. CDR3: CASSPTSGSNTGELFF. The CDR3 DNA reads as TGTGCCAGCAGCCCTACTAGCGGGTCGAACACCGGGGAGCTGTTTTTT.

The chain combines TRBV6-2 or TRBV6-3 with TRBJ2-1; TRBD2 agrees at 9 bases. The CDR3 contains 15 residues. Germline assignment: CDR1 MNHEY and CDR2 SVGEGT. After removal of 5 bases from V and 7 bases from J, the junction contained 9 bases not matched to a gene. CDR3 protein: CASSGLAQPRNEQFF. CDR3 DNA: TGTGCCAGCAGTGGACTAGCGCAGCCTCGGAATGAGCAGTTCTTC.

This chain uses TRBV7-9 with TRBJ1-5; a possible D gene is TRBD1 (6 bases). The CDR3 loop spans 14 amino acids. With 5 bases removed from V and 6 bases from J, the gap between germline ends came to 14 bases. Germline V gene lookup returns CDR1 SEHNR and CDR2 FQNEAQ (reference sequence). The CDR3: CASSHGQSPQPQHF. The CDR3 DNA is TGTGCCAGCAGCCATGGACAGAGTCCTCAGCCCCAGCATTTT.